This TCR beta chain came from a study of cytomegalovirus exposure and HLA in healthy donors. The CDR3 sequence is 14 residues long. The ends lost 6 bases at V and 3 bases at J; junction bases unmatched: 5. The V gene's germline CDR1 is SNHLY and CDR2 FYNNEI. In the case of this clone: Its antigen is undetermined.

Use of 60 Vbeta and 13 Jbeta primers characterized the PCR. Clones were read by immunoSEQ multiplex PCR, and TCRdb kept only the in-frame ones, dropping some. The table lists 130,000 or so clones, roughly 80% of them singletons. Whole-study findings and limits: Cytomegalovirus-associated status was assigned to fewer than 200 TCR beta chains.

The chain combines TRBV2 with TRBJ2-1; TRBD1 aligns across 7 bases. Material for sequencing was PBMCs. This sequence originates from a man aged 40-50 years in good health and CMV-seronegative. CDR3 in DNA: TGTGCCAGCAGCGGGACAGAATACTACAATGAGCAGTTCTTC. Translated, it gives CASSGTEYYNEQFF.